This T cell receptor beta chain was captured in a study of T cell changes during pregnancy in multiple sclerosis. TCRdb's table, derived via immunoSEQ multiplex PCR, lists solely in-frame clones and lacks some. The sample carries around 43,000 clones, around 95% recorded once. The CDR3 sequence is 15 residues long. The germline V and J ends were trimmed by 3 bases and 3 bases, with 12 bases remaining between them. The germline CDR1 and CDR2 sequences are PRHDT and FYEKMQ (reference sequence). The source of this sequence is a female donor with multiple sclerosis, enrolled in a pregnancy study. J is TRBJ2-1 and V is TRBV13; possibly TRBD1 for D (6 bases). This specimen consisted of CD8+ T cells from peripheral blood mononuclear cells, obtained after pregnancy. In nucleotides, the CDR3 is TGTGCCAGCAGCTTCCGACAGGTGATCTACAATGAGCAGTTCTTC. Encoded protein: CASSFRQVIYNEQFF.